These 14 T cell receptor beta chains were all obtained from the same sample, sequenced in a study of blood T cell repertoires in COVID-19. Sequencing used immunoSEQ multiplex PCR; TCRdb keeps in-frame clones, though not all of them. This table has about 280,000 clones, roughly 85% appearing once. Sequenced input: peripheral blood. These receptors all come from a man aged 45 to 65 with active or convalescent COVID-19.

The rearrangement joins TRBV6-2 or TRBV6-3 to TRBJ2-3; D is undetermined. CDR1 is MNHEY, CDR2 SVGEGT, per germline. V was clipped by 5 bases and J by 6 bases, with 12 bases between them. The CDR3 has 13 residues. This chain's CDR3 is CASSNHPADTQYF. In nucleotides, the CDR3 is TGTGCCAGCAGTAACCACCCCGCGGATACGCAGTATTTT.

This clone was observed many times. The chain joins TRBV7-2 to TRBJ2-3, with 11 bases aligning to TRBD2. Looked up from germline, CDR1 is SGHTA and CDR2 is FQGNSA. The CDR3 runs 17 residues. V lost 5 bases and J lost 2; bases outside the gene matches: 9. The CDR3 here is CASSGIAGGPYTDTQYF. CDR3 coding DNA: TGTGCCAGCAGCGGTATAGCGGGAGGGCCTTACACAGATACGCAGTATTTT.

The V call is TRBV29-1, the J call TRBJ2-3, with TRBD1 matching 11 bases. Trimming cost V 6 bases and J 4 bases; bases outside gene matches: 21. CDR1 and CDR2 from the germline V gene are SQVTM and ANQGSEA. The CDR3 consists of 19 residues. This CDR3 is CSVALGQGAVFLLPDTQYF. CDR3 nucleotide sequence: TGCAGCGTCGCGCTCGGACAGGGGGCGGTGTTTTTGTTGCCAGATACGCAGTATTTT.

The chain has TRBV11-2 and TRBJ1-1; D is undetermined. With 1 base removed from V and 1 base from J, the gap between germline ends came to 13 bases. The germline V gene has CDR1 SGHAT and CDR2 FQNNGV. CDR3 length: 16 residues. In DNA form, the CDR3 reads TGTGCCAGCAGCTTAGCCCTGGAAGGAGAGAACACTGAAGCTTTCTTT. Translated, it gives CASSLALEGENTEAFF.

The chain uses TRBV6-5 and TRBJ2-7; TRBD2 matches 11 bases. The CDR3 length is 13 residues. The V segment lost 9 bases and the J segment 3 bases; nucleotides outside the gene matches: 4. CDR1 and CDR2 (germline): MNHEY, SVGAGI. The CDR3 loop is CASGLAGRYEQYF. The DNA for the CDR3 is TGTGCCAGTGGACTAGCGGGCCGCTACGAGCAGTACTTC.

This chain connects TRBV28 to TRBJ2-7, with D tentatively TRBD2 (5 bases). Deletions cut 6 bases from V and 5 bases from J, with 17 bases between. The CDR3 covers 14 residues. Germline CDR1 is MDHEN and CDR2 is SYDVKM. CDR3 DNA: TGTGCCAGCAGGTCGGGGTCACTAAGTCACGAGCAGTACTTC. Protein sequence: CASRSGSLSHEQYF.

V is TRBV6-4 and J is TRBJ2-7; 8 bases line up with TRBD2. This CDR3 is 22 amino acids long. Germline assignment: CDR1 MRHNA and CDR2 SNTAGT. V was clipped by 0 bases and J by 4 bases; unmatched bases: 26. The CDR3, as DNA: TGTGCCAGCAGTGACTCGAAGTCTGTGACTAGCGTAAATCGACATAAAATATACGAGCAGTACTTC. Amino acids: CASSDSKSVTSVNRHKIYEQYF.

The chain employs TRBV19 and TRBJ2-3; weak D call: TRBD1 (5 bases). The V and J ends lost 5 bases and 1 base respectively, with 13 bases between them. CDR1 LNHDA and CDR2 SQIVND come from the germline V gene (reference sequence). The CDR3 consists of 15 residues. The CDR3 sequence is CASSAWGDGTDTQYF. In nucleotides, the CDR3 is TGTGCCAGTAGTGCGTGGGGCGATGGCACAGATACGCAGTATTTT.

The chain employs TRBV30 and TRBJ1-1, with 9 bases fitting TRBD1. The germline CDR1 and CDR2 sequences are GTSNPN and SVGIG (reference sequence). This CDR3 comprises 12 residues. CDR3 residues: CARGQGGTEAFF. For the CDR3, the DNA is TGTGCACGGGGACAGGGAGGGACTGAAGCTTTCTTT.

The chain links TRBV19 to TRBJ2-2; D perhaps matches TRBD1 (5 bases). Trimming left V 4 bases short and J 5 bases short, with 8 bases between. Per the germline V gene, CDR1 is LNHDA and CDR2 is SQIVND (reference sequence). The length of the CDR3 is 13 residues. Here the CDR3 reads CASSTQVTGELFF. CDR3 bases: TGTGCCAGTAGTACACAGGTTACCGGGGAGCTGTTTTTT.

The chain is built from TRBV5-4 and TRBJ2-7; perhaps TRBD2 as D (6 bases). Germline V gives CDR1 SGHNT, CDR2 YYREEE (reference sequence). Trimming removed 0 bases at V and 2 bases at J, with 15 bases between. CDR3 length equals 16 residues. CDR3 residues: CASSLGAGTATYEQYF. CDR3 bases: TGTGCCAGCAGCTTGGGTGCGGGGACCGCAACCTACGAGCAGTACTTC.

The chain couples TRBV9 to TRBJ1-3; D unresolved. The ends were cut back, 4 bases at V and 1 base at J, with 6 bases in the middle. Germline CDR1 is SGDLS and CDR2 is YYNGEE. This CDR3 has 13 residues. CDR3 region: CASSPVSGNTIYF. CDR3 in DNA: TGTGCCAGCAGCCCCGTTTCTGGAAACACCATATATTTT.

V gene TRBV10-1 combines with J gene TRBJ1-6; 7 bases agree with TRBD1. The CDR3 sequence is 14 residues long. V trimming: 7 bases; J trimming: 9 bases; junction bases outside the gene matches: 9. In germline, CDR1 is WNHNN, CDR2 SYGVQD (reference sequence). CDR3 residues: CASTDRDEGSPLHF. As DNA, the CDR3 is TGCGCCAGCACCGACAGGGACGAGGGTTCACCCCTCCACTTT.

This sequence joins TRBV18 and TRBJ1-1; 9 nucleotides match TRBD1. Germline-derived CDR1 and CDR2 are KGHSH and LQKENI. The CDR3 contains 14 residues. With 4 bases clipped from V and 8 bases from J, the junction kept 8 bases outside the gene matches. The CDR3 sequence: CASSLVGQGPEAFF. DNA for the CDR3: TGTGCCAGCTCACTGGTGGGACAGGGACCCGAAGCTTTCTTT.